The TCR beta chain described here comes from a study of shared clonotypes between healthy human individuals. All donors were Caucasian adults living in Nashville, Tennessee. The count of this clone is one. The material for each subset, its genomic DNA, was split evenly across several immunoSEQ plates. This table comes from immunoSEQ multiplex PCR, and its TCRdb copy is limited to in-frame clones, with some not included. The data hold 490,000 or so clones, with 70% to 80% observed a single time. V was shortened by 1 base and J by 5 bases, with 6 bases between the two germline ends. The CDR3 contains 13 residues. CDR1 SGHVS and CDR2 FQNEAQ come from the germline V gene.

The genes are TRBV7-8 and TRBJ1-5; D ambiguous. The sequence came from a woman in her forties in good health. Some clones in this sample may be carry-over from other donors' samples. Source material: PBMCs. The CDR3 here is CASSLVVDQPQHF. CDR3 nucleotide sequence: TGTGCCAGCAGCTTAGTTGTGGATCAGCCCCAGCATTTT.